There are a few counts of the clone carrying this T cell receptor (beta chain). Its antigen is currently unknown. Germline V gene lookup returns CDR1 SQVTM and CDR2 ANQGSEA. V was shortened by 3 bases and J by 6 bases, with 12 bases between the two germline ends. CDR3 length: 12 amino acids. TCRdb re-derived calls from the 5' RACE reads in MiXCR, one entry per CDR3 protein. In the table there are around 690,000 distinct CDR3 sequences, less than 25% of which are singletons. This sample stems from a study of identical twins. General study findings and limits: Because invariant MAIT and iNKT cells could be present, zero-insertion analyses could be partly confounded.

These sequences were also reported in another study, on T cells expressing NK-cell markers. That report notes: Underlying the TCR beta repertoires were sorted CD3+CD56+NKG2C+, CD3+CD56+NKG2C- and CD3+CD56-NKG2C+ T cells. An anti-gamma-delta TCR antibody restricted sorting to alpha-beta TCR T cells in several experiments.

This clonotype was sampled from a woman under 30 in good health. Sample: PBMCs. The chain is built from TRBV29-1 and TRBJ2-7; the D gene is possibly TRBD2 (6 bases). Here the CDR3 DNA reads TGCAGCGTTGACGGGGGTGATCGCGAGCAGTACTTC. Translated, it gives CSVDGGDREQYF.